The clone carrying this T cell receptor (beta chain) was detected only once. The CDR3 loop spans 12 amino acids. V was cut by 2 bases and J by 9 bases, with 10 bases left in between. Before they entered the study, exposed participants had met a COVID-19 case within 2 weeks. TCRdb's table, derived via immunoSEQ multiplex PCR, lists solely in-frame clones and lacks some. The repertoire holds 200,000 to 250,000 clones, 83% seen once, with roughly 5% in the top ten. This entry comes from a study of blood T cell repertoires in COVID-19. This receptor was obtained from a woman aged 45-60 years who had been exposed to COVID-19. Sequences were obtained from PBMCs or T cells enriched from blood (not recorded which). The V gene is TRBV12-3 or TRBV12-4, the J gene TRBJ1-2, with D possibly being TRBD1 (5 bases). The CDR3 loop reads CASSLNRKSYTF. In DNA form, the CDR3 reads TGTGCCAGCAGTTTAAACAGGAAGAGCTACACCTTC.